The clone carrying this T cell receptor beta chain was seen at least ten times. These data are taken from a study of early T cells in non-severe SARS-CoV-2 infection. V was cut by 8 bases and J by 5 bases, with 18 bases left in between. The CDR3 is made up of 14 amino acids. From the 5' RACE reads, TCRdb called clonotypes with MiXCR, one entry per CDR3 protein. This table has about 61,000 distinct CDR3 sequences, about 11% appearing once. V is TRBV12-3 or TRBV12-4 and J is TRBJ1-1; tentatively, D is TRBD1 (5 bases). The source material was whole blood, sampled at baseline. This sequence was found in an adult who was a healthcare worker with PCR-confirmed SARS-CoV-2 infection or an uninfected control (not recorded which). The donor label of this sample is uncertain. For the CDR3, the DNA is TGTGCCAGCTCTCAATTGCGGGGGGATACTGAAGCTTTCTTT. Its translation is CASSQLRGDTEAFF.